This is a list of T cell receptor beta chains from one sample in a study of blood T cells in healthy people across ages. TCRdb ran MiXCR on the 5' RACE reads and lists one entry per CDR3 protein. The repertoire holds 1.8 million or so distinct CDR3 sequences, with 35% to 50% as singletons. The specimen sequenced was blood. Receptor source: a human donor in good health. CDR3s include the opening cysteine and the closing phenylalanine or tryptophan. Fields, in order: CDR3 DNA, CDR3 protein, J gene, V gene, clone size, D gene. A D gene is named only where the DNA matches it firmly. Not all rows give a size; the values are once, few, many and, for expanded clones, a class.

DNA: TGTGCCAGCAGCGTCGGACAACAGGTTAACTATGGCTACACCTTC; CDR3: CASSVGQQVNYGYTF; J: TRBJ1-2; V: TRBV9; size: -; D: -
DNA: TGCGCCAGCAGCTTATATGGGTATAGCACTGAAGCTTTCTTT; CDR3: CASSLYGYSTEAFF; J: TRBJ1-1; V: TRBV5-1; size: -; D: -
DNA: TGTGCCAGCAGCCAAGATGCACTGCCGATCGGGGACGAGCAGTACTTC; CDR3: CASSQDALPIGDEQYF; J: TRBJ2-7; V: TRBV14; size: few; D: -
DNA: TGTGCCAGCTCACCATATGCTTCGTCCTATAATTCACCCCTCCACTTT; CDR3: CASSPYASSYNSPLHF; J: TRBJ1-6; V: TRBV18; size: -; D: -
DNA: TGTGCCAGCAGAAGAGTCGCCGCGACAGGAGGAAAATATGGCTACACCTTC; CDR3: CASRRVAATGGKYGYTF; J: TRBJ1-2; V: TRBV13; size: -; D: -
DNA: TGCAGTGCTAGCCAAGCGAGGCAAGAGACCCAGTACTTC; CDR3: CSASQARQETQYF; J: TRBJ2-5; V: TRBV20-1; size: few; D: -
DNA: TGCGCCAGCAGTGAGAGATTAAGTGGGCCCGGCTATGGCTACACCTTC; CDR3: CASSERLSGPGYGYTF; J: TRBJ1-2; V: TRBV10-2; size: -; D: -
DNA: TGTGCCAGCAGCCGAAAGGACGGGAGCCGCACAGATACGCAGTATTTT; CDR3: CASSRKDGSRTDTQYF; J: TRBJ2-3; V: TRBV7-8; size: -; D: -
DNA: TGTGCCAGCAGCCAAGAAAGAGCGGGCAGGCAACATGGCTACACCTTC; CDR3: CASSQERAGRQHGYTF; J: TRBJ1-2; V: TRBV4-2; size: few; D: -
DNA: TGTGCCAGCAGTCGATACCGGGACACCACAGATACGCAGTATTTT; CDR3: CASSRYRDTTDTQYF; J: TRBJ2-3; V: TRBV6-5; size: -; D: -
DNA: TGTGCCAGCTCTCCTGGGGTATGGACAGATACGCAGTATTTT; CDR3: CASSPGVWTDTQYF; J: TRBJ2-3; V: TRBV12-3/TRBV12-4; size: few; D: -
DNA: TGTGCCAGCAGTTCGGGTAGGGGGGGCATAACAGATACGCAGTATTTT; CDR3: CASSSGRGGITDTQYF; J: TRBJ2-3; V: TRBV28; size: many; D: -
DNA: TGCAGTGCTAGAGGGATCCAAGGGACTAGCCCCCAAGAGACCCAGTACTTC; CDR3: CSARGIQGTSPQETQYF; J: TRBJ2-5; V: TRBV20-1; size: -; D: TRBD2
DNA: TGTGCCAGCAGCTTAGCGGACGGTTTCGGCTACACCTTC; CDR3: CASSLADGFGYTF; J: TRBJ1-2; V: TRBV7-9; size: -; D: -
DNA: TGTGCCAGCAGTGACGGTGGGGTCCTTTATAGCAATCAGCCCCAGCATTTT; CDR3: CASSDGGVLYSNQPQHF; J: TRBJ1-5; V: TRBV6-4; size: -; D: -
DNA: TGTGCCACCAGCCATGGACAGGTTAATCAGCCCCGGCATTTT; CDR3: CATSHGQVNQPRHF; J: TRBJ1-5; V: TRBV15; size: -; D: TRBD1
DNA: TGTGCCATCAGTGACAGCGGGGGCCCTCAAGAGACCCAGTACTTC; CDR3: CAISDSGGPQETQYF; J: TRBJ2-5; V: TRBV10-3; size: -; D: TRBD2